These 23 T cell receptor beta chains originate from one sample sequenced in a study of CD8+ T cells in alopecia areata. Stated treatment: oral pan-JAK inhibitor, 5-10 mg twice daily. Once RNA had been extracted, it was reverse transcribed into cDNA to act as the sequencing template. Here immunoSEQ multiplex PCR was the method, and the copy in TCRdb shows in-frame clones only, minus some. The table lists about 210,000 clones, 35% to 40% of them singletons, with 0.48% in the top ten. The sample consisted of CD4+ T cells sorted from blood, taken at approximately week 34, from a patient treated with tofacitinib. These receptors all come from a human donor with alopecia areata.

The chain uses TRBV2 and TRBJ1-4; TRBD1 aligns across 10 bases. Germline values: CDR1 SNHLY, CDR2 FYNNEI. Unmatched junction bases numbered 7, after V lost 10 bases and J lost 8 bases. The length of the CDR3 is 13 residues. The CDR3 reads CATNRDRGEKLFF. DNA of the CDR3: TGTGCCACTAACCGGGACAGGGGAGAAAAACTGTTTTTT.

V and J are TRBV30 and TRBJ2-5; D uncertain. V was shortened by 4 bases and J by 2 bases, with 8 bases between the two germline ends. Germline loops: CDR1 GTSNPN, CDR2 SVGIG (reference sequence). The CDR3 runs 12 residues. DNA of the CDR3: TGTGCCTGGATGAAGATTCAAGAGACCCAGTACTTC. It codes for CAWMKIQETQYF.

The V gene is TRBV25-1, the J gene TRBJ1-6; weak D call: TRBD1 (6 bases). This CDR3 is 15 amino acids long. CDR1 is MGHDK, CDR2 SYGVNS, per germline. The germline V and J ends were trimmed by 0 bases and 7 bases, with 10 bases remaining between them. The CDR3 nucleotides are TGTGCCAGCAGTGAATATGGGGGCGCGAATTCACCCCTCCACTTT. Protein: CASSEYGGANSPLHF.

The chain couples TRBV19 to TRBJ2-7; TRBD1 is a possible D gene (6 bases). Trimming shortened V by 4 bases and J by 0 bases, and 10 bases separated the two germline ends. Germline V CDR1 and CDR2: LNHDA, SQIVND (reference sequence). The CDR3 runs 14 residues. CDR3 in amino acids: CASSRDRNSYEQYF. The DNA for the CDR3 is TGTGCCAGTAGTAGAGACAGGAACTCCTACGAGCAGTACTTC.

A note on this clone: Different DNA sequences within this sample yield the same CDR3. The chain recombines TRBV6-6 with TRBJ1-5; the D is unclear. This CDR3 comprises 13 residues. With 2 bases removed from V and 0 bases from J, the gap between germline ends came to 2 bases. The germline CDR1 and CDR2 sequences are MNHNY and SVGAGI (reference sequence). DNA for the CDR3: TGTGCCAGCAGTTACGGTAGCAATCAGCCCCAGCATTTT. Amino acids: CASSYGSNQPQHF.

This chain joins TRBV4-2 and TRBJ2-5; 8 bases are shared with TRBD2. CDR1 is LGHNA, CDR2 YNFKEQ, per germline. The CDR3 runs to 14 residues. J gave up 5 bases and V 8 bases, and 10 bases lay outside the gene matches. CDR3 in DNA: TGTGCCAGCTCGGGATCAGCGGGAGTGGAGACCCAGTACTTC. Residues: CASSGSAGVETQYF.

This clone was recorded only once. The J gene is TRBJ2-1, the V gene TRBV5-1; D gene uncertain. Germline assignment: CDR1 SGHRS and CDR2 YFSETQ. CDR3 length: 13 amino acids. Trimming left V 2 bases short and J 6 bases short, with 9 bases between. Written as DNA, the CDR3 is TGCGCCAGCAGCTTTTCGGTAGCCAATGAGCAGTTCTTC. Protein: CASSFSVANEQFF. The full variable domain, with the rest looked up from reference TRBV5-1 and TRBJ2-1, is KAGVTQTPRYLIKTRGQQVTLSCSPISGHRSVSWYQQTPGQGLQFLFEYFSETQRNKGNFPGRFSGRQFSNSRSEMNVSTLELGDSALYLCASSFSVANEQFFGPGTRLTVL.

For this clone: This specimen includes other DNA sequences encoding the same CDR3. The V gene is TRBV29-1, the J gene TRBJ1-1; D gene ambiguous. Germline V gene lookup returns CDR1 SQVTM and CDR2 ANQGSEA. CDR3 size: 13 residues. Trimming took off 4 bases at V and 0 bases at J, with 9 bases between the two ends. The CDR3 region is CSVVGLLNTEAFF. In DNA form, the CDR3 reads TGCAGCGTTGTTGGGTTACTGAACACTGAAGCTTTCTTT.

The chain links TRBV5-6 to TRBJ1-2; 8 nucleotides match TRBD1. CDR3 length: 18 residues. V gave up 2 bases and J gave up 2 bases; unmatched junction bases: 14. Germline V CDR1 and CDR2: SGHDT, YYEEEE. This CDR3 reads CASSFRSGRQGSNYGYTF. Written as DNA, the CDR3 is TGTGCCAGCAGCTTTAGGTCCGGGCGACAGGGGTCGAACTATGGCTACACCTTC. The full variable domain, with the rest looked up from reference TRBV5-6 and TRBJ1-2, is DAGVTQSPTHLIKTRGQQVTLRCSPKSGHDTVSWYQQALGQGPQFIFQYYEEEERQRGNFPDRFSGHQFPNYSSELNVNALLLGDSALYLCASSFRSGRQGSNYGYTFGSGTRLTVV.

This chain links TRBV6-1 with TRBJ1-2, with D unclear. The CDR3 extends over 13 amino acids. Trimming removed 8 bases from V and 6 bases from J, with 16 bases in between. The V gene's germline CDR1 is MNHNS and CDR2 SASEGT. In nucleotides, the CDR3 is TGTGCCAGCTGCGCAGTAATTAGGAATGGCTACACCTTC. Its protein product is CASCAVIRNGYTF.

The gene calls are TRBV7-9 and TRBJ1-4; unclear D gene. V was trimmed by 4 bases and J by 8 bases, leaving 11 bases between them. CDR1 and CDR2 from the germline V gene are SEHNR and FQNEAQ (reference sequence). The length of the CDR3 is 13 residues. The CDR3 here is CASSSQGNEKLFF. CDR3 sequence (DNA): TGTGCCAGCAGCTCTCAAGGGAACGAAAAACTGTTTTTT.

The V and J genes are TRBV19 and TRBJ1-5; 10 nucleotides line up with TRBD1. J lost 13 bases, V lost 3 bases, and 3 bases had no gene match. Germline CDR1 LNHDA, CDR2 SQIVND (reference sequence). CDR3 size: 12 residues. For the CDR3, the DNA is TGTGCCAGTAGTATCCGGGACAGGGGACAGCATTTT. Translating it yields CASSIRDRGQHF.

This clone showed up just a few times. This chain links TRBV7-6 with TRBJ2-3, with D tentatively TRBD1 or TRBD2 (5 bases each). The CDR3 is 12 amino acids. CDR1 and CDR2 from the germline V gene are SGHVS and FNYEAQ. Trimming took 9 bases from V and 4 from J, leaving 11 bases between them. The CDR3 coding sequence is TGTGCCAGTGGGGACGGACCAGATACGCAGTATTTT. Translated, it gives CASGDGPDTQYF.

V is TRBV4-1 and J is TRBJ2-1; no firm D call. The CDR3 loop spans 17 amino acids. Germline loops: CDR1 MGHRA, CDR2 YSYEKL. The V and J ends lost 1 base and 0 bases respectively, with 13 bases between them. CDR3 sequence reads: CASSQGFARSSYNEQFF. The CDR3 coding sequence is TGCGCCAGCAGCCAAGGATTTGCGAGAAGCTCCTACAATGAGCAGTTCTTC.

The J gene is TRBJ1-4, the V gene TRBV2, with a tentative D call TRBD1 (6 bases). Germline V gene data show CDR1 as SNHLY and CDR2 as FYNNEI. The CDR3 covers 16 residues. Trimming cost V 6 bases and J 4 bases, with 18 bases left between them. Here the CDR3 reads CASSPKNRAINEKLFF. In nucleotides, the CDR3 is TGTGCCAGCAGCCCTAAAAACAGGGCGATTAATGAAAAACTGTTTTTT.

This clone was observed a handful of times. This sequence joins TRBV5-1 and TRBJ1-1; D call uncertain. Trimming shortened V by 0 bases and J by 5 bases, and 11 bases separated the two germline ends. CDR1 SGHRS and CDR2 YFSETQ come from the germline V gene. The CDR3 loop spans 14 amino acids. The DNA for the CDR3 is TGCGCCAGCAGCTTGGCGGCAGGCCAGACTGAAGCTTTCTTT. Amino acids: CASSLAAGQTEAFF. Drawing the rest from reference TRBV5-1 and TRBJ1-1, the complete variable domain is KAGVTQTPRYLIKTRGQQVTLSCSPISGHRSVSWYQQTPGQGLQFLFEYFSETQRNKGNFPGRFSGRQFSNSRSEMNVSTLELGDSALYLCASSLAAGQTEAFFGQGTRLTVV.

The chain employs TRBV6-5 and TRBJ2-5; 9 bases are shared with TRBD2. Germline V gene data show CDR1 as MNHEY and CDR2 as SVGAGI. With 2 bases clipped from V and 3 bases from J, the junction kept 4 bases outside the gene matches. This CDR3 comprises 15 residues. The CDR3 sequence: CASSYSGLAKETQYF. The CDR3 bases are TGTGCCAGCAGTTACAGTGGACTAGCGAAAGAGACCCAGTACTTC.

The rearrangement links TRBV6-5 to TRBJ2-7; D not resolved. CDR1 is MNHEY, CDR2 SVGAGI, per germline. This CDR3 has 13 amino acids. Trimming pared 5 bases from V and 7 bases from J, leaving 15 bases between. CDR3 sequence reads: CASSEARQREQYF. In DNA, the CDR3 is TGTGCCAGCAGTGAAGCAAGGCAACGGGAGCAGTACTTC.

With respect to this clone: Its ends do not fully match the called genes, so a read error is possible. The gene calls are TRBV20-1 and TRBJ2-3; 7 bases align to TRBD1. Germline V gene data show CDR1 as DFQATT and CDR2 as SNEGSKA (reference sequence). This CDR3 is 11 amino acids long. The CDR3: CSARETGTQYF. As DNA, the CDR3 is TGCAGTGCTAGAGAGACAGGGACGCAGTACTTT.

The chain has TRBV11-2 and TRBJ1-1, with D perhaps matching TRBD1 (5 bases). CDR3 size: 13 residues. In germline, CDR1 is SGHAT, CDR2 FQNNGV. V gave up 7 bases and J gave up 8 bases, with 17 bases separating them. The CDR3 sequence: CASTIGGSREAFF. The CDR3 nucleotides read TGTGCCAGCACCATCGGGGGATCTCGAGAAGCTTTCTTT.

This clone came up a few times. V is TRBV6-5 and J is TRBJ1-6; D call uncertain. The CDR3 contains 14 residues. The V end lost 0 bases, the J end lost 14 bases, and 14 bases lay between the germline ends. Germline assignment: CDR1 MNHEY and CDR2 SVGAGI. CDR3 nucleotides: TGTGCCAGCAGTTACTCGATATGGGATATGGCCCTCCACTTT. Translation gives CASSYSIWDMALHF.

This sequence joins TRBV19 and TRBJ1-2; D remains unclear. CDR1 is LNHDA and CDR2 is SQIVND in the germline V gene (reference sequence). This CDR3 spans 15 amino acids. Trimming stripped 1 base from V and 0 bases from J, with 9 bases between. The CDR3 bases are TGTGCCAGTAGTATAGCCACCTCTCCTAACTATGGCTACACCTTC. Protein product: CASSIATSPNYGYTF.

The rearrangement links TRBV5-1 to TRBJ2-3; D is uncertain. The length of the CDR3 is 16 residues. Trimming took off 0 bases at V and 0 bases at J, with 11 bases between the two ends. The germline CDR1 and CDR2 sequences are SGHRS and YFSETQ. The CDR3 nucleotides are TGCGCCAGCAGCTTGGTGGTTGGGGTTAGCACAGATACGCAGTATTTT. Its translation is CASSLVVGVSTDTQYF.